The T cell receptor (beta chain) under discussion was sequenced for a study of OX40 agonist ivuxolimab in advanced cancers. Details on this clone: As yet, its antigen is unknown.

This CDR3 has 15 amino acids. Germline V CDR1 and CDR2: SNHLY, FYNNEI. V shed 5 bases and J shed 0 bases, with 11 bases lying between them. Study-wide results and limits: CD8+ T cells were the subset that, on average, had more expanded clones than CD4+.

Sequencing used immunoSEQ multiplex PCR; TCRdb keeps in-frame clones, though not all of them. This sample has more than 50,000 clones, with 85% found just once. The source was CD4+ or CD8+ T cells sorted from blood, collected in a trial of the OX40 agonist ivuxolimab. The rearrangement uses TRBV2 and TRBJ1-5, with D possibly TRBD1 on 5 matching bases. This receptor was obtained from an adult with an advanced solid tumor such as melanoma, head and neck, liver or kidney cancer. CDR3 amino acids: CASSLAGSSNQPQHF. The CDR3 region has the DNA TGTGCCAGCAGTCTGGCAGGGAGTAGCAATCAGCCCCAGCATTTT.